Below are 26 T cell receptor beta chains sequenced from a single sample in a study of radiotherapy plus CTLA-4 blockade in lung cancer. Profiled with immunoSEQ multiplex PCR; TCRdb holds only in-frame clones, not every one. The table has 75,000 to 95,000 clones, about 78% seen once. The sample was peripheral blood, taken from a patient treated with radiotherapy plus ipilimumab. The receptors were sampled from a human donor with non-small cell lung cancer that progressed on radiotherapy plus ipilimumab.

The rearrangement joins TRBV7-2 to TRBJ1-2; no firm D call. The V gene's germline CDR1 is SGHTA and CDR2 FQGNSA. Between the trimmed V and J ends, which lost 6 bases and 8 bases, there was a span of 16 bases. This CDR3 is built from 13 residues. The CDR3 loop is CASRGRTSWGYTF. The CDR3 coding sequence is TGTGCCAGCAGGGGCAGGACCTCTTGGGGCTACACCTTC. The full variable domain, in which reference TRBV7-2 and TRBJ1-2 provide the parts outside the CDR3, is GAGVSQSPSNKVTEKGKDVELRCDPISGHTALYWYRQSLGQGLEFLIYFQGNSAPDKSGLPSDRFSAERTGGSVSTLTIQRTQQEDSAVYLCASRGRTSWGYTFGSGTRLTVV.

The rearrangement links TRBV21-1 to TRBJ2-7; the table gives TRBD2 as D, unverified against the DNA. TRBV21-1 is a pseudogene. CDR3 size: 16 residues. For the CDR3, the DNA is TGTGCCAGCAGCCAAACCGGGGGGGGACAAGATTACGAGCAGTACTTC. This encodes CASSQTGGGQDYEQYF.

The chain carries TRBV13 and TRBJ2-5; tentative D call: TRBD1 (6 bases). This CDR3 has 14 residues. Germline V gene lookup returns CDR1 PRHDT and CDR2 FYEKMQ (reference sequence). Trimming cost V 5 bases and J 3 bases, with 13 bases left between them. The CDR3 spells CASSPRQVEETQYF. In DNA, the CDR3 is TGTGCCAGCAGCCCCCGACAGGTTGAAGAGACCCAGTACTTC.

This clone was counted between two and nine times. The chain links TRBV11-2 to TRBJ1-1; possible D gene TRBD1, 5 bases. The V end was cut by 4 bases, the J end by 0 bases, with 12 bases between. The germline CDR1 and CDR2 sequences are SGHAT and FQNNGV. This CDR3 contains 15 residues. The DNA of the CDR3 is TGTGCCAGCAGCTCCCCCCAGGGACTGAACACTGAAGCTTTCTTT. Its translation is CASSSPQGLNTEAFF.

The chain recombines TRBV25-1 with TRBJ1-5, with TRBD1 matching 7 bases. Germline V gene lookup returns CDR1 MGHDK and CDR2 SYGVNS. After removal of 7 bases from V and 2 bases from J, the junction contained 2 bases not matched to a gene. The CDR3 loop spans 13 amino acids. In DNA form, the CDR3 reads TGTGCCAGCAAGGGGGCGGGCAATCAGCCCCAGCATTTT. Translating it yields CASKGAGNQPQHF.

This clone was detected once. The chain links TRBV29-1 to TRBJ2-5; possible D gene TRBD2, 7 bases. The CDR3 has 15 residues. Germline lookup yields CDR1 SQVTM and CDR2 ANQGSEA. Trimming pared 2 bases from V and 2 bases from J, leaving 15 bases between. CDR3 protein: CSVEWRGRAQETQYF. CDR3 bases: TGCAGCGTTGAATGGCGGGGGCGGGCGCAAGAGACCCAGTACTTC.

The chain recombines TRBV19 with TRBJ1-1; the match to TRBD1 covers 8 bases. Germline V gene data show CDR1 as LNHDA and CDR2 as SQIVND (reference sequence). V lost 3 bases to trimming and J lost 6 bases; unmatched junction nucleotides: 6. This CDR3 is built from 14 residues. The CDR3 DNA reads TGTGCCAGTAGTATGGACAGGGTTGGGCCTGAAGCTTTCTTT. This codes for CASSMDRVGPEAFF. Complete variable domain (other parts from reference TRBV19 and TRBJ1-1): DGGITQSPKYLFRKEGQNVTLSCEQNLNHDAMYWYRQDPGQGLRLIYYSQIVNDFQKGDIAEGYSVSREKKESFPLTVTSAQKNPTAFYLCASSMDRVGPEAFFGQGTRLTVV.

This sequence joins TRBV9 and TRBJ1-1; D remains unclear. This CDR3 has 18 residues. V shed 0 bases and J shed 1 base, with 19 bases lying between them. Germline CDR1 is SGDLS and CDR2 is YYNGEE. CDR3 DNA: TGTGCCAGCAGCGTAGCTTCCGGCACCCCCCCTACGAACACTGAAGCTTTCTTT. It encodes CASSVASGTPPTNTEAFF.

This chain's CDR3 is CASSLSAENYGYTF. The CDR3 DNA reads TGTGCCAGCAGTTTATCGGCGGAGAACTATGGCTACACCTTC. The rearrangement joins TRBV28 to TRBJ1-2; D gene ambiguous. The CDR3 loop spans 14 amino acids. Trimming cost V 1 base and J 2 bases, with 8 bases left between them. The germline V gene has CDR1 MDHEN and CDR2 SYDVKM.

The genes are TRBV7-2 and TRBJ1-6, with TRBD1 identical over 11 bases. The trim removed 2 bases at V and 9 bases at J, leaving 3 bases unmatched. The CDR3 covers 15 residues. The germline V gene has CDR1 SGHTA and CDR2 FQGNSA. CDR3 in amino acids: CASSLRGTGGSPLHF. CDR3 DNA: TGTGCCAGCAGCTTAAGGGGGACAGGGGGTTCACCCCTCCACTTT.

The rearrangement uses TRBV9 and TRBJ1-2; tentatively, D is TRBD1 (6 bases). Germline assignment: CDR1 SGDLS and CDR2 YYNGEE. V was pared by 3 bases and J by 1 base, with 16 bases between. There are 16 residues in the CDR3. The CDR3 DNA reads as TGTGCCAGCAGCGCCAGTCGACAGGATAATAACTATGGCTACACCTTC. Translated, it gives CASSASRQDNNYGYTF.

CDR3 nucleotides: TGCGCCAGCAGCCAAGAATGTTGCCCGCTAGGGGAGCTGTTTTTT. The encoded protein is CASSQECCPLGELFF. The J gene is TRBJ2-2, the V gene TRBV4-3, with D unresolved. CDR1 and CDR2 from the germline V gene are LGHNA and YSLEER. With 0 bases removed from V and 8 bases from J, the gap between germline ends came to 13 bases. This CDR3 has 15 residues.

CDR3 sequence reads: CASKRLGVGGEQYF. In nucleotides, the CDR3 is TGTGCCAGCAAAAGGCTTGGGGTCGGGGGCGAGCAGTACTTC. The chain is built from TRBV6-1 and TRBJ2-7; TRBD2 is a possible D gene (6 bases). Germline V gene lookup returns CDR1 MNHNS and CDR2 SASEGT. The CDR3 is 14 amino acids. V lost 7 bases and J 6 bases, leaving 19 bases between the germline ends.

V is TRBV5-5 and J is TRBJ1-2; 7 positions match TRBD1. Germline V lookup: CDR1 SGHKS, CDR2 YYEKEE (reference sequence). Trimming at V came to 4 bases and at J to 4 bases, leaving 7 bases not matched to a gene. This CDR3 is 14 amino acids long. The DNA of the CDR3 is TGTGCCAGCAGCCCCGACTCAGGGGGCTATGGCTACACCTTC. Translation gives CASSPDSGGYGYTF.

This clone was picked up a small number of times. The rearrangement joins TRBV6-5 to TRBJ1-2, with D tentatively TRBD1 (6 bases). CDR1 is MNHEY, CDR2 SVGAGI, per germline. V lost 2 bases and J 4 bases, leaving 14 bases between the germline ends. This CDR3 is 15 amino acids long. CDR3 sequence reads: CASSYKPGATYGYTF. CDR3 nucleotides: TGTGCCAGCAGTTACAAGCCGGGGGCTACCTATGGCTACACCTTC.

The chain couples TRBV27 to TRBJ1-5; D ambiguous. Germline CDR1 is MNHEY and CDR2 is SMNVEV (reference sequence). The germline V and J ends were trimmed by 6 bases and 4 bases, with 16 bases remaining between them. The CDR3 loop spans 15 amino acids. The CDR3 here is CASRLLAASNQPQHF. CDR3 sequence (DNA): TGTGCCAGCAGATTACTAGCAGCGTCGAATCAGCCCCAGCATTTT.

In its sample, this clone was seen once. This rearrangement joins TRBV4-3 to TRBJ1-3, with a weak D call TRBD1 (6 bases). There are 15 residues in the CDR3. Trimming stripped 0 bases from V and 4 bases from J, with 10 bases between. Germline V gene lookup returns CDR1 LGHNA and CDR2 YSLEER. The CDR3 loop reads CASSQEATGGNTIYF. The CDR3 nucleotides read TGCGCCAGCAGCCAAGAAGCGACAGGCGGAAACACCATATATTTT.

This clone was seen more than once but under ten times. CDR3 nucleotides: TGTGCCATCAGCGACGGGACAGCCGGGGAGCTGTTTTTT. Translated: CAISDGTAGELFF. The chain is built from TRBV10-3 and TRBJ2-2, with TRBD1 matching over 7 bases. J was trimmed by 6 bases and V by 6 bases; bases with no gene match: 4. This CDR3 has 13 amino acids. The germline CDR1 and CDR2 sequences are ENHRY and SYGVKD.

The table lists this clone with a few counts. V is TRBV9 and J is TRBJ2-5; D unclear. The germline V gene has CDR1 SGDLS and CDR2 YYNGEE. V was pared by 4 bases and J by 5 bases, with 12 bases between. The CDR3 runs to 13 residues. As DNA, the CDR3 is TGTGCCAGCAGCCCCGGGCCCGGGGAGACCCAGTACTTC. This gives the protein CASSPGPGETQYF.

Only a few counts were recorded for this clone. The genes are TRBV16 and TRBJ1-1; D might be TRBD1 (5 bases). This CDR3 region has 15 residues. Germline V gene sequence: CDR1 KGHSY, CDR2 FQNENV. V lost 2 bases and J lost 2, with 12 bases in between. CDR3 bases: TGTGCCAGCAGCCAAGGGGCTACCTTAAACACTGAAGCTTTCTTT. Translation gives CASSQGATLNTEAFF.

CDR3 residues: CASSSKTGTYYGYTF. The CDR3 nucleotides read TGTGCCAGCAGCTCCAAGACAGGGACCTACTATGGCTACACCTTC. V and J are TRBV7-2 and TRBJ1-2; 7 bases are shared with TRBD1. The CDR3 is 15 residues long. J lost 3 bases, V lost 4 bases, and 8 bases had no gene match. The germline V gene has CDR1 SGHTA and CDR2 FQGNSA.

There are a few counts of this clone. The chain joins TRBV28 to TRBJ1-5; D not certain. The CDR3 spans 15 residues. The ends were cut back, 3 bases at V and 2 bases at J, with 11 bases in the middle. The germline gives CDR1 MDHEN, CDR2 SYDVKM. CDR3 coding DNA: TGTGCCAGCAGTTTGCACTCGGAGGGCAATCAGCCCCAGCATTTT. The encoded protein is CASSLHSEGNQPQHF.

V gene TRBV2 combines with J gene TRBJ2-2; maybe TRBD1 (7 bases). V lost 4 bases and J lost 3, with 15 bases in between. This CDR3 is built from 16 residues. Looked up from germline, CDR1 is SNHLY and CDR2 is FYNNEI. CDR3: CASSARQGGDTGELFF. CDR3 sequence (DNA): TGTGCCAGCAGTGCACGGCAGGGGGGCGACACCGGGGAGCTGTTTTTT.

V and J are TRBV7-9 and TRBJ2-5, with D unresolved. CDR1 is SEHNR and CDR2 is FQNEAQ in the germline V gene (reference sequence). Trimming shortened V by 5 bases and J by 3 bases, and 13 bases separated the two germline ends. CDR3 size: 14 residues. CDR3 protein: CASSPAAEKETQYF. CDR3 DNA sequence: TGTGCCAGCAGCCCCGCGGCAGAAAAAGAGACCCAGTACTTC. Filled out from reference TRBV7-9 and TRBJ2-5, the complete variable domain reads DTGVSQNPRHKITKRGQNVTFRCDPISEHNRLYWYRQTLGQGPEFLTYFQNEAQLEKSRLLSDRFSAERPKGSFSTLEIQRTEQGDSAMYLCASSPAAEKETQYFGPGTRLLVL.

The gene calls are TRBV9 and TRBJ2-5, with TRBD2 identical over 8 bases. Germline CDR1 reads SGDLS; CDR2 reads YYNGEE. This CDR3 is 15 amino acids long. The V gene end was trimmed by 2 bases and the J gene end by 5 bases; junction bases not matched to a gene: 8. CDR3 DNA: TGTGCCAGCAGCGTTAGCGGGGACTGGGCGGAGACCCAGTACTTC. This sequence encodes CASSVSGDWAETQYF.

The chain couples TRBV7-9 to TRBJ2-1; D is undetermined. The CDR3 sequence is 15 residues long. Trimming left V 3 bases short and J 0 bases short, with 9 bases between. Germline loops: CDR1 SEHNR, CDR2 FQNEAQ (reference sequence). CDR3 nucleotides: TGTGCCAGCAGCTTTTCGTTGAGCTCCTACAATGAGCAGTTCTTC. Translating it yields CASSFSLSSYNEQFF.